The next 6 T cell receptor beta chains were all read from a single sample in a study of T-cell memory formation after mild COVID-19. MiXCR, applied by TCRdb to the 5' RACE reads, yields one record per CDR3 protein. The sample has roughly 89,000 distinct CDR3 sequences; about an eighth are singletons. Material: PBMCs or a T cell subset sorted from them (not recorded which). These receptors were obtained from an adult woman who had mild COVID-19 (a few samples of this study predate the infection). Cell type and time point are not known.

The rearrangement joins TRBV18 to TRBJ2-5; the D is unclear. Trimming took off 6 bases at V and 5 bases at J, with 16 bases between the two ends. This CDR3 spans 14 amino acids. The germline CDR1 and CDR2 sequences are KGHSH and LQKENI. CDR3 amino acids: CASSPRRASETQYF. CDR3 sequence (DNA): TGTGCCAGCTCTCCCCGACGGGCGTCCGAGACCCAGTACTTC.

This clonotype is termed large. The CDR3 DNA reads TGCGCCAGCAGCTTGTCCCCCCTGGGCGGCCCCTACAATGAGCAGTTCTTC. This encodes CASSLSPLGGPYNEQFF. This sequence joins TRBV5-1 and TRBJ2-1; D remains unclear. The CDR3 has 17 residues. Germline CDR1 SGHRS, CDR2 YFSETQ. V gave up 1 base and J gave up 2 bases, with 16 bases separating them.

CDR3 sequence (DNA): TGCGCCAGCAGTGGCGGGACTTCCTACAATGAGCAGTTCTTC. Encoded protein: CASSGGTSYNEQFF. The chain uses TRBV10-2 and TRBJ2-1, with a possible D match to TRBD2 (6 bases). V shed 4 bases and J shed 1 base, with 8 bases lying between them. The germline V gene has CDR1 WSHSY and CDR2 SAAADI. The CDR3 consists of 14 residues.

The V gene is TRBV6-5, the J gene TRBJ2-5, with a tentative D call TRBD2 (6 bases). The CDR3 sequence is 16 residues long. The V end lost 2 bases, the J end lost 5 bases, and 18 bases lay between the germline ends. Germline CDR1 reads MNHEY; CDR2 reads SVGAGI. CDR3 DNA: TGTGCCAGCAGTTACGGTTCGGGACTGGGGGATGAGACCCAGTACTTC. This translates into CASSYGSGLGDETQYF.

J is TRBJ2-7 and V is TRBV29-1; no clear D gene. CDR1 SQVTM and CDR2 ANQGSEA come from the germline V gene. The CDR3 length is 14 residues. V lost 0 bases to trimming and J lost 2 bases, with 11 bases between them. CDR3 sequence: CSVEEAASPYEQYF. Here the CDR3 DNA reads TGCAGCGTTGAAGAGGCGGCGTCTCCCTACGAGCAGTACTTC.

This clonotype occurred a few times. The chain couples TRBV7-2 to TRBJ2-7; 7 nucleotides match TRBD2. Germline loops: CDR1 SGHTA, CDR2 FQGNSA. V lost 0 bases, J lost 0 bases, and 2 bases stayed unmatched. CDR3 length: 15 amino acids. The CDR3 region has the DNA TGTGCCAGCAGCTTAGCGGCGGGAGTCTCCTACGAGCAGTACTTC. This encodes CASSLAAGVSYEQYF.